This TCR beta chain was retrieved from a study of T cells expressing NK-cell markers. Study findings and constraints: Unclear, still, was the HCMV specificity of the expanded NKG2C+ T cell clones. Six or seven donors showed dominant NKG2C+ clonotypes comprising roughly 1.0-7.0% of their CD8+ T cells.

In the case of this clonotype: Its antigen remains unidentified.

Reanalyzing the 5' RACE reads, TCRdb keeps one entry per CDR3 protein, without DNA. This table lists 440,000 or so distinct CDR3 sequences. The CDR3 loop spans 15 amino acids. CDR1 is MNHNS, CDR2 SASEGT, per germline. The source material was blood T cells: a sorted CD56 or NKG2C T cell subset, CD4+ or CD8+ T cells, or bulk PBMC T cells (not recorded which). The chain uses TRBV6-1 and TRBJ2-5; the TCRdb call, TRBD1, lacks DNA for checking. This sequence originates from a woman aged 18 to 75 in good health. The CDR3 region is CASRATGAGTETQYF.